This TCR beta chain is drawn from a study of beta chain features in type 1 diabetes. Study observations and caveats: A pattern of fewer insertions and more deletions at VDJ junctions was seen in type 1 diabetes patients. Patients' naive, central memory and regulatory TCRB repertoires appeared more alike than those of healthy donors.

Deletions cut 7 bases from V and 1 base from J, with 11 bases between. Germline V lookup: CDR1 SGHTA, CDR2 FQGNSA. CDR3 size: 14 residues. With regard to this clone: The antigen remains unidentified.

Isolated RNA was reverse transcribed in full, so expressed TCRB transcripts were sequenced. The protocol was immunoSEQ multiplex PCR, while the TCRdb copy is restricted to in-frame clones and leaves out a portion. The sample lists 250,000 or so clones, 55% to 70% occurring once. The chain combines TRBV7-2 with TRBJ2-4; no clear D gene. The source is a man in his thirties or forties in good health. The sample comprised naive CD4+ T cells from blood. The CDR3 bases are TGTGCCAGCAAACCGGCTGGGGCCAAAAACATTCAGTACTTC. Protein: CASKPAGAKNIQYF. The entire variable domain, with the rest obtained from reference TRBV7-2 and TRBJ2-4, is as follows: GAGVSQSPSNKVTEKGKDVELRCDPISGHTALYWYRQSLGQGLEFLIYFQGNSAPDKSGLPSDRFSAERTGGSVSTLTIQRTQQEDSAVYLCASKPAGAKNIQYFGAGTRLSVL.